This TCR beta chain was identified during a study of shared clonotypes between healthy human individuals. Study-wide results and limits: Although depth was large, rarefaction showed that sequencing of the sorted subsets was incomplete.

Measured with immunoSEQ multiplex PCR; TCRdb has only the in-frame clones, and not every one. The table includes 2 million to 2.5 million clones, 90% to 96% detected once. The germline V and J ends were trimmed by 0 bases and 5 bases, with 11 bases remaining between them. CDR3 length equals 15 residues. Germline CDR1 reads MNHEY; CDR2 reads SVGAGI. This clone was counted a single time. The target antigen is unknown. From CD4+ cells came CD45RA+ naive and CD45RA-negative memory subsets. The chain recombines TRBV6-5 with TRBJ2-1; D gene ambiguous. Material for sequencing was naive CD4+ T cells sorted from blood. Regarding subset: CD45RA+ positively selected. The clonotype comes from a man in his late teens or twenties in good health. CDR3 nucleotide sequence: TGTGCCAGCAGTTACTCTTTCGGCAGACACAATGAGCAGTTCTTC. Translating gives CASSYSFGRHNEQFF.